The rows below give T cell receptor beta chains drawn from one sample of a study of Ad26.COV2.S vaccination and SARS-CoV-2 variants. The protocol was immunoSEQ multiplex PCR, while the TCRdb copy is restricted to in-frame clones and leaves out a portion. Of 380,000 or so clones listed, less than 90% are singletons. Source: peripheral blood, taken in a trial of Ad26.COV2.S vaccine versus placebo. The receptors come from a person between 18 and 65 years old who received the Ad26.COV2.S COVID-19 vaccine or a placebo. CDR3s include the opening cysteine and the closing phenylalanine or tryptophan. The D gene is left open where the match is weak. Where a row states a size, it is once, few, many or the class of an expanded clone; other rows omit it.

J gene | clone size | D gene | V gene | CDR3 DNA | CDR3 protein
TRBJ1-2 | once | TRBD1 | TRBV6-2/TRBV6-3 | TGTGCCAGCAGTTACGAGGGACAGGGACATCGGCGAAACTATGGCTACACCTTC | CASSYEGQGHRRNYGYTF
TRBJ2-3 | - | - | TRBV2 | TGTGCCAGTTCGACCGGGACGCATGGCACAGATACGCAGTATTTT | CASSTGTHGTDTQYF
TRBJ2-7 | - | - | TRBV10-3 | TGTGCCATCAGCGGCCAGGGGAGCTACGAGCAGTACTTC | CAISGQGSYEQYF
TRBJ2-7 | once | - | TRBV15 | TGTGCCACCAGCAGAGTATACCAGAATGAGCAGTACTTC | CATSRVYQNEQYF
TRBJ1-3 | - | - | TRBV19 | TGTGCCAGTAGTCGTGGAGGGCCGTCATCCTCTGGAAACACCATATATTTT | CASSRGGPSSSGNTIYF
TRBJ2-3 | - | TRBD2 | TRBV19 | TGTGCCAGTACGGGACTACGCACAGATACGCAGTATTTT | CASTGLRTDTQYF
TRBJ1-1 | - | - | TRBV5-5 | TGTGCCAGCAGCCTGGACACTGAAGCTTTCTTT | CASSLDTEAFF
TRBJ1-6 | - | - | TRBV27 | TGTAAGGGGCCCCATAATTCACCCCTCCACTTT | CKGPHNSPLHF
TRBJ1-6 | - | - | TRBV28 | TGTGCCAGCACCACGCCGACGAATTCACCCCTCCACTTT | CASTTPTNSPLHF
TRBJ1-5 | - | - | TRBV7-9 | TGTGCCAGCAGCCCAAGCGGACAGAGCAATCAGCCCCAGCATTTT | CASSPSGQSNQPQHF
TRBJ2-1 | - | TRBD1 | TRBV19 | TGTGCCAGTAGTACAGGGGGTTACAATGAGCAGTTCTTC | CASSTGGYNEQFF
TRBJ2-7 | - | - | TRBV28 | TGTGCCAGCCTCGACAGGGAGGGGTACGAGCAGTACTTC | CASLDREGYEQYF
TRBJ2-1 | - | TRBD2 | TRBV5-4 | TGTGCCAGCAGCCCCTCTAGCGGGAGTTACAATGAGCAGTTCTTC | CASSPSSGSYNEQFF
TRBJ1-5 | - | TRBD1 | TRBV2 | TGTGCCAGCAGTTTAGACAGGGGTCATCAGCCCCAGCATTTT | CASSLDRGHQPQHF
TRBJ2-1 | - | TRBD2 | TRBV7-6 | TGTGCCAGCAGCATCAGCGGGGGATACAATGAGCAGTTCTTC | CASSISGGYNEQFF
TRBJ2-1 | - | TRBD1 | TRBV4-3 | TGCGCCAGCAGCCAAGTAGGGGGACAGCCTGGGTTGAATGAGCAGTTCTTC | CASSQVGGQPGLNEQFF
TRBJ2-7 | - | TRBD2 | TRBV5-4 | TGTGCCAGCAGCTTATCGGGACTAGCGGGAGAAAGTGAGTACTTC | CASSLSGLAGESEYF
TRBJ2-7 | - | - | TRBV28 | TGTGCCAGCAGTTTAGAGGGCTTATCCTACGAGCAGTACTTC | CASSLEGLSYEQYF
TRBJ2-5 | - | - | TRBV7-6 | TGTGCCAGCAGCCCACCGGGGGTGGTCCCACAAGAGACCCAGTACTTC | CASSPPGVVPQETQYF
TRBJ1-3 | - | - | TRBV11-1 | TGTGCCAGCAGCTTCAGCAGGGCTGGAAACACCATATATTTT | CASSFSRAGNTIYF
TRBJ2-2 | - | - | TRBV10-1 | TGCGCCAGCAGTGAGGACAGCACGAACACCGGGGAGCTGTTTTTT | CASSEDSTNTGELFF
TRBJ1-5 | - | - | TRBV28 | TGTGCCAGCAGTTTAAGCAAATGGGACTACCTAAGGGGCAATCAGCCCCAGCATTTT | CASSLSKWDYLRGNQPQHF
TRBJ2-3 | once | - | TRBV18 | TGTGCCAGCTCACCGCAGGGTGCTAGCACAGATACGCAGTATTTT | CASSPQGASTDTQYF
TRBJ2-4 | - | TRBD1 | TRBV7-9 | TGTGCCAGCAGCTCCCTTCCCGGGACAGGAGAAAACATTCAGTACTTC | CASSSLPGTGENIQYF
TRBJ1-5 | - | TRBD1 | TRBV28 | TGTGCCAGCAGCGTGACAGGGGTACAGCCCCAGCATTTT | CASSVTGVQPQHF
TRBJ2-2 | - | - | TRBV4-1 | TGCGCCAGCAGCCAAATCCCCGGGGAGCTGTTTTTT | CASSQIPGELFF
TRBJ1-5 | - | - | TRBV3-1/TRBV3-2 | TGTGCCAGCAGCCAACGACAGTGGGGGAATAGCAATCAGCCCCAGCATTTT | CASSQRQWGNSNQPQHF
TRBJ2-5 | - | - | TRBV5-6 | TGTGCCAGCAGCTTGCGGGACATCGATATCGGGAGGACCCAGTACTTC | CASSLRDIDIGRTQYF
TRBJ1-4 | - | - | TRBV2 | TGTGCCAGCAGTGAGGTATCGATTTCGTCGTTCGGGGAAAAACTGTTTTTT | CASSEVSISSFGEKLFF
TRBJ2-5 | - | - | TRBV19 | TGTGCCAGTACAGATTCGGGAACAGCGGGCGAGACCCAGTACTTC | CASTDSGTAGETQYF
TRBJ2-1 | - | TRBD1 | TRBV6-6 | TGTGCCAGCAGACGACAGGGCAATGAGCAGTTCTTC | CASRRQGNEQFF
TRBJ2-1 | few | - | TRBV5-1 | TGCGCCAGCAGCTTGCGGGCGGGCCGCAATGAGCAGTTCTTC | CASSLRAGRNEQFF
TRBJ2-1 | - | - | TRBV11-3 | TGTGCCAGCAGCTTAAGCGGGCAGGGGGGGTACAATGAGCAGTTCTTC | CASSLSGQGGYNEQFF
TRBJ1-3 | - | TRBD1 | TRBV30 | TGTGCCTGGAATCAGGGGGACTCTGGAAACACCATATATTTT | CAWNQGDSGNTIYF
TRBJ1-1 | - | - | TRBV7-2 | TGTGCCAGCAGCTTAGCGGGGAGGGAGGCTTTCTTT | CASSLAGREAFF
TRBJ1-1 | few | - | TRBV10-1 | TGCGCCAGCAGTGACCAGGCTGAAGCTTTCTTT | CASSDQAEAFF
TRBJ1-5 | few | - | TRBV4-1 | TGCGCCAGCACGCGCTTCTGGTTGGACAATCAGCCCCAGCATTTT | CASTRFWLDNQPQHF
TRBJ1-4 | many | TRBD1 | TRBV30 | TGTGCCTGGAGGACCGGGACAGGCGGGGTAGGGCAAAAACTGTTTTTT | CAWRTGTGGVGQKLFF
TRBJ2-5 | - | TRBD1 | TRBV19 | TGTGCCAGTAGTATCGGGACAGGCCAAGAGACCCAGTACTTC | CASSIGTGQETQYF
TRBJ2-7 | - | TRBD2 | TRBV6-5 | TGTGCCAGCAGTTACTATGCCAGCGGGGGGTACGAGCAGTACTTC | CASSYYASGGYEQYF
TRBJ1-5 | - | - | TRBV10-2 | TGCGCCAGCAGTGATCCCCCGGACCAGCCCCAGCATTTT | CASSDPPDQPQHF
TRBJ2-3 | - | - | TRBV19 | TGTGCCAGTAGTATAGATGGGCAGGGTGGCACAGATACGCAGTATTTT | CASSIDGQGGTDTQYF
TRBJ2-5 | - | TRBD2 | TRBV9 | TGTGCCAGCAGCGTGGGGGGACTAGCTGGGGTAGAGACCCAGTACTTC | CASSVGGLAGVETQYF
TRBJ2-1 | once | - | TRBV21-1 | TGTGCCAGCAGCAAAAAGTGGACTAGCGACAATGAGCAGTTCTTC | CASSKKWTSDNEQFF
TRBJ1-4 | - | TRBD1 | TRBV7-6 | TGTGCCAGCAGCTTAGGGACAGGGGCCGATGGTGAAAAACTGTTTTTT | CASSLGTGADGEKLFF
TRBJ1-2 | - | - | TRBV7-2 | TGTGCCAGCAGCTTAGAGACGGGGATCAACTATGGCTACACCTTC | CASSLETGINYGYTF
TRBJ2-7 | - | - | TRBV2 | TGTGCCAGCAGTAGGGACGGCTACGAGCAGTACTTC | CASSRDGYEQYF
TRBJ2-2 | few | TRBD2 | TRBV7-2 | TGTGCCAGCAGCTTTGGCGGGAGAGAGAACACCGGGGAGCTGTTTTTT | CASSFGGRENTGELFF
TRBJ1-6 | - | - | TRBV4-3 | TGCGCCAGCAGCCAAGATCCGGGTTACTCGGGTTCACCCCTCCACTTT | CASSQDPGYSGSPLHF
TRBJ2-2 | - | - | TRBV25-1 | TGTGCCAGCAGTGAAGTGGGGGACCTCTCCACCGGGGAGCTGTTTTTT | CASSEVGDLSTGELFF
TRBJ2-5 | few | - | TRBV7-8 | TGTGCCAGCAGCTTAAGGAGTAGCCAAGAGACCCAGTACTTC | CASSLRSSQETQYF
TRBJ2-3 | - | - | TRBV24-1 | TGTGCCACCAGTGATCCCCGGACAGCAGATACGCAGTATTTT | CATSDPRTADTQYF
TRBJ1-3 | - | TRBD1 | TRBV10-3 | TGTGCCATCAGGGCCCCCCCGGGACAGCAACCGAGGGGAAACACCATATATTTT | CAIRAPPGQQPRGNTIYF
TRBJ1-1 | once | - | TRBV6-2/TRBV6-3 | TGTGCCAGCAGTTACTCTCGGGGTCAGAACACTGAAGCTTTCTTT | CASSYSRGQNTEAFF
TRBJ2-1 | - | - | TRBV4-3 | TGCGCCAGCAGTCAAGGGATTCTTTCCTACAATGAGCAGTTCTTC | CASSQGILSYNEQFF